One sample yielded the 16 T cell receptor beta chains listed below, sequenced in a study of cytomegalovirus exposure and HLA in healthy donors. The assay was immunoSEQ multiplex PCR, and TCRdb's table has in-frame clones only and misses some. Among fewer than 60,000 clones listed, 75% to 90% were seen once. The sample was PBMCs. The receptors here all came from a woman aged 18-29 years in good health and CMV-seronegative.

The J gene is TRBJ1-2, the V gene TRBV27; 9 nucleotides match TRBD1. V shed 2 bases and J 4 bases; nucleotides not matched to a gene: 8. Germline lookup yields CDR1 MNHEY and CDR2 SMNVEV (reference sequence). The CDR3 totals 16 residues. The DNA of the CDR3 is TGTGCCAGCAGTTTAATTCTAGGACAGGGGCCCTATGGCTACACCTTC. Translating it yields CASSLILGQGPYGYTF.

The chain is built from TRBV6-1 and TRBJ2-3; 10 positions match TRBD1. CDR1 and CDR2 from the germline V gene are MNHNS and SASEGT. V lost 3 bases, J lost 2 bases, and 2 bases stayed unmatched. The CDR3 runs 15 residues. CDR3 loop: CASSEGTGVTDTQYF. The CDR3 DNA is TGTGCCAGCAGTGAGGGGACAGGGGTCACAGATACGCAGTATTTT.

The rearrangement joins TRBV4-1 to TRBJ2-1; D gene uncertain. Trimming took 1 base from V and 6 from J, leaving 7 bases between them. Germline V CDR1 and CDR2: MGHRA, YSYEKL. The CDR3 totals 13 residues. CDR3 DNA sequence: TGCGCCAGCAGCCAAGGAGTAGTCAATGAGCAGTTCTTC. The encoded protein is CASSQGVVNEQFF.

This chain uses TRBV6-6 with TRBJ2-3; 9 bases line up with TRBD2. The CDR3 has 15 residues. Germline V gives CDR1 MNHNY, CDR2 SVGAGI (reference sequence). The junction had 9 bases not matched to a gene; V was cut back by 8 bases and J by 3 bases. CDR3 nucleotide sequence: TGTGCCAGCCGTCGAAAGCGGGAGGAGACAGATACGCAGTATTTT. Encoded protein: CASRRKREETDTQYF.

The rearrangement links TRBV27 to TRBJ2-3; 9 positions match TRBD2. V dropped 7 bases and J dropped 6; count of bases not matched to a gene: 8. Germline V lookup: CDR1 MNHEY, CDR2 SMNVEV (reference sequence). The CDR3 consists of 14 residues. As DNA, the CDR3 is TGTGCCAGCATGCGGGAGGGCCTTGGTGATACGCAGTATTTT. Its translation: CASMREGLGDTQYF.

This clone was found once. V and J are TRBV2 and TRBJ2-1; 9 bases fit TRBD1. Trimming took 8 bases from V and 5 from J; bases not matched to a gene: 7. The CDR3 is 14 amino acids. Germline V gene sequence: CDR1 SNHLY, CDR2 FYNNEI. This CDR3 is CASVTGTGNNEQFF. In DNA form, the CDR3 reads TGTGCCAGCGTCACCGGGACAGGGAACAATGAGCAGTTCTTC. The variable domain in full, with the rest retrieved from reference TRBV2 and TRBJ2-1, is EPEVTQTPSHQVTQMGQEVILRCVPISNHLYFYWYRQILGQKVEFLVSFYNNEISEKSEIFDDQFSVERPDGSNFTLKIRSTKLEDSAMYFCASVTGTGNNEQFFGPGTRLTVL.

V and J are TRBV10-3 and TRBJ1-6, with D maybe TRBD1 (5 bases). Trimming took 0 bases from V and 7 from J, leaving 10 bases between them. CDR1 and CDR2 from the germline V gene are ENHRY and SYGVKD. The CDR3 is made up of 15 amino acids. CDR3 in DNA: TGTGCCATCAGTGAGTCAAGGGGAAACAATTCACCCCTCCACTTT. It is translated as CAISESRGNNSPLHF.

CDR3 loop: CAISERVPDTGELFF. DNA of the CDR3: TGTGCCATCAGTGAGAGAGTACCGGACACCGGGGAGCTGTTTTTT. The chain links TRBV10-3 to TRBJ2-2; D gene unclear. The V end lost 2 bases, the J end lost 3 bases, and 10 bases lay between the germline ends. CDR1 and CDR2 from the germline V gene are ENHRY and SYGVKD. This CDR3 comprises 15 residues.

The rearrangement links TRBV6-1 to TRBJ1-2, with D possibly being TRBD1 (6 bases). V dropped 1 base and J dropped 8 bases, with 11 bases sitting between them. The germline V gene has CDR1 MNHNS and CDR2 SASEGT. This CDR3 contains 13 residues. CDR3 protein: CASSEEGVWGYTF. DNA for the CDR3: TGTGCCAGCAGTGAAGAGGGGGTCTGGGGCTACACCTTC.

V and J are TRBV18 and TRBJ2-4; TRBD1 might be the D (5 bases). The germline V gene has CDR1 KGHSH and CDR2 LQKENI. CDR3 length: 13 amino acids. V was pared by 8 bases and J by 8 bases, with 16 bases between. CDR3 nucleotide sequence: TGTGCCAGCGTCGACAGCCCTGGGGACATTCAGTACTTC. Its translation: CASVDSPGDIQYF.

This sequence joins TRBV7-2 and TRBJ2-3; 7 positions match TRBD1. This CDR3 region has 17 residues. The V and J ends lost 5 bases and 2 bases, in that order; junction bases with no gene match: 13. Germline V CDR1 and CDR2: SGHTA, FQGNSA. The CDR3 is CASSPSDRVGFTDTQYF. The CDR3 DNA reads as TGTGCCAGCAGCCCCTCCGACAGGGTTGGGTTCACAGATACGCAGTATTTT.

The table lists this clone with a few counts. CDR3: CASSQVVTADTQYF. The CDR3 DNA follows: TGCGCCAGCAGCCAAGTAGTAACTGCAGATACGCAGTATTTT. The chain recombines TRBV4-1 with TRBJ2-3; D is unclear. Germline CDR1 reads MGHRA; CDR2 reads YSYEKL. CDR3 length equals 14 residues. The germline V and J ends were trimmed by 1 base and 4 bases, with 9 bases remaining between them.

This chain links TRBV2 with TRBJ1-2; D perhaps matches TRBD1 (5 bases). This CDR3 has 15 residues. Trimming took 6 bases from V and 4 from J, leaving 18 bases between them. Germline V lookup: CDR1 SNHLY, CDR2 FYNNEI. The CDR3 DNA reads TGTGCCAGCAGCCTCGAGGCAGGACAACGCTATGGCTACACCTTC. Its translation: CASSLEAGQRYGYTF. Using reference TRBV2 and TRBJ1-2 for the parts outside the CDR3, the full variable domain is EPEVTQTPSHQVTQMGQEVILRCVPISNHLYFYWYRQILGQKVEFLVSFYNNEISEKSEIFDDQFSVERPDGSNFTLKIRSTKLEDSAMYFCASSLEAGQRYGYTFGSGTRLTVV.

This clone was observed a few times. This chain links TRBV25-1 with TRBJ1-2; D is unresolved. CDR3 size: 12 residues. V was clipped by 10 bases and J by 7 bases, with 16 bases between them. Germline V gene data show CDR1 as MGHDK and CDR2 as SYGVNS. This CDR3 reads CATPGREGGYTF. The CDR3 bases are TGTGCCACCCCGGGGAGGGAAGGTGGCTACACCTTC.

The CDR3 DNA follows: TGTGCCAGCAGCAAAGAAGGAGGGAGGGCCCTAGTCGGCGAGCAGTACTTC. Protein sequence: CASSKEGGRALVGEQYF. The V and J genes are TRBV21-1 and TRBJ2-7; the D call of TRBD2 is as the table states it, not checked on the DNA. TRBV21-1 has pseudogene status. The CDR3 consists of 17 residues.

This clone was counted once. The chain is built from TRBV19 and TRBJ2-1; 10 nucleotides agree with TRBD2. CDR1 LNHDA and CDR2 SQIVND come from the germline V gene (reference sequence). The CDR3 runs 14 residues. V was clipped by 7 bases and J by 6 bases; unmatched bases: 6. This CDR3 reads CASTALAGANEQFF. The CDR3 DNA is TGTGCCAGTACCGCCCTAGCGGGAGCCAATGAGCAGTTCTTC.